This T cell receptor beta chain came from a study of regulatory T cells in long-lasting Graves disease. The sample's time point: newly diagnosed GD, antithyroid drugs for less than 3 months. PBMC-derived RNA was used for the TCR library. There are many counts of this clonotype. iRepertoire HTBI primers and Arm-PCR of CDR3 regions built TCR beta libraries. TCRdb used MiXCR to reprocess the multiplex PCR reads, holding one entry per CDR3 protein. The repertoire includes about 540,000 distinct CDR3 sequences, 13% of them detected once, and 8.5% to 10% sits in the top ten. This same sample was also part of a study on T cells in Graves' hyperthyroidism and ophthalmopathy.

The sequencing used peripheral blood mononuclear cells (PBMCs), collected at new diagnosis, from a patient treated with antithyroid drugs. The TCR comes from a man aged 25-45 years with Graves disease.

The CDR3 DNA reads as TGTGCCAGCAGTCCTACAGGGGGCTTCATGAACACTGAAGCTTTCTTT. This translates into CASSPTGGFMNTEAFF. This sequence joins TRBV12-3 or TRBV12-4 and TRBJ1-1, with 9 bases lining up with TRBD1. This CDR3 region has 16 residues. V trimming: 5 bases; J trimming: 0 bases; junction bases outside the gene matches: 7.